The 17 T cell receptor beta chains below come from one sample, sequenced in a study of blood T cells in healthy people across ages. Next came a second PCR, run for roughly 6 to 11 cycles, which used a sample-barcoded 5' primer along with a J-beta primer mix. MiXCR, applied by TCRdb to the 5' RACE reads, yields one record per CDR3 protein. Found here are approximately 1.5 million distinct CDR3 sequences, roughly 43% of them singletons; the top ten hold approximately 4%. Input material: blood. The receptors come from a woman younger than 35 in good health.

This chain connects TRBV7-9 to TRBJ2-5, with TRBD1 matching over 12 bases. The better agreement between TRBJ2-7 and the DNA end casts doubt on the J call. The CDR3 is 15 residues long. CDR1 SEHNR and CDR2 FQNEAQ come from the germline V gene (reference sequence). This CDR3 reads CASSLRDRGRDEQYF. The CDR3 DNA reads TGTGCCAGCAGCTTAAGGGACAGGGGGCGCGACGAGCAGTACTTC.

V gene TRBV7-2 combines with J gene TRBJ2-3; 7 bases align to TRBD2. The CDR3 is 17 residues long. The germline CDR1 and CDR2 sequences are SGHTA and FQGNSA. The ends lost 2 bases at V and 4 bases at J; junction bases unmatched: 12. The CDR3 nucleotides are TGTGCCAGCAGCTTACTGGCACGGGGGAGGGAAGCAGATACGCAGTATTTT. This gives the protein CASSLLARGREADTQYF.

This clonotype was observed a handful of times. The chain is built from TRBV10-3 and TRBJ1-5, with a tentative D call TRBD1 (5 bases). Germline lookup yields CDR1 ENHRY and CDR2 SYGVKD. Trimming took off 2 bases at V and 0 bases at J, with 11 bases between the two ends. There are 16 residues in the CDR3. This chain's CDR3 is CAISEGGILSNQPQHF. As DNA, the CDR3 is TGTGCCATCAGTGAGGGGGGAATACTTAGCAATCAGCCCCAGCATTTT.

As regards this clonotype: A single base separates this from a much larger clone, so it may be a read error. The rearrangement joins TRBV7-3 to TRBJ2-1; 9 bases match TRBD1. Germline CDR1 is SGHTA and CDR2 is FQGTGA. The CDR3 covers 16 residues. CDR3 loop: CANSLTSGTGYNEQFF. DNA of the CDR3: TGTGCCAACAGCTTAACCTCCGGGACAGGGTACAATGAGCAGTTCTTC.

The sample holds a few counts of this clonotype. The chain employs TRBV7-9 and TRBJ2-5; 11 bases match TRBD2. The J segment lost 5 bases and the V segment lost 5 bases, leaving 13 bases of the junction unmatched. The V gene's germline CDR1 is SEHNR and CDR2 FQNEAQ (reference sequence). This CDR3 spans 17 amino acids. The CDR3 is CASSRPLAGGPWETQYF. CDR3 DNA sequence: TGTGCCAGCAGCCGCCCCTTAGCGGGGGGGCCGTGGGAGACCCAGTACTTC.

This clonotype was seen more than once but under ten times. V and J are TRBV6-5 and TRBJ2-3; 8 nucleotides line up with TRBD2. Trimming at V came to 6 bases and at J to 6 bases, leaving 14 bases not matched to a gene. The CDR3 is made up of 16 amino acids. The germline CDR1 and CDR2 sequences are MNHEY and SVGAGI. CDR3 region: CASRGQRELIRDTQYF. The CDR3 nucleotides read TGTGCCAGCAGGGGCCAGCGGGAGTTGATTCGGGATACGCAGTATTTT.

The chain links TRBV14 to TRBJ2-1; no clear D gene. The CDR3 totals 17 residues. Germline V gene sequence: CDR1 SGHDN, CDR2 FVKESK. Trimming removed 3 bases from V and 7 bases from J, with 22 bases in between. The CDR3 sequence: CASSHQTPPQPLNEQFF. The DNA of the CDR3 is TGTGCCAGCAGCCACCAAACACCGCCACAACCGCTTAATGAGCAGTTCTTC.

This clonotype was seen more than once but under ten times. This chain connects TRBV20-1 to TRBJ2-3; maybe TRBD2 (5 bases). V lost 3 bases to trimming and J lost 4 bases, with 11 bases between them. Germline V gene data show CDR1 as DFQATT and CDR2 as SNEGSKA (reference sequence). This CDR3 contains 13 residues. CDR3 nucleotide sequence: TGCAGTGCTAGCGCACTAGGCGCAGATACGCAGTATTTT. Protein: CSASALGADTQYF.

This clonotype has more than one count but fewer than ten. This chain connects TRBV7-8 to TRBJ2-1; possible D gene TRBD2, 6 bases. This CDR3 spans 17 amino acids. Germline CDR1 is SGHVS and CDR2 is FQNEAQ. Trimming took 8 bases from V and 0 from J, leaving 20 bases between them. This CDR3 is CASSPHGGSSSYNEQFF. CDR3 in DNA: TGTGCCAGCTCCCCGCATGGGGGGAGCAGCTCCTACAATGAGCAGTTCTTC.

This clonotype was counted between two and nine times. The V call is TRBV20-1, the J call TRBJ2-1; 11 bases line up with TRBD1. Germline V lookup: CDR1 DFQATT, CDR2 SNEGSKA (reference sequence). This CDR3 spans 14 amino acids. Trimming took 4 bases from V and 2 from J; bases not matched to a gene: 1. The CDR3 DNA follows: TGCAGTGCTATGGGACAGGGGGCCTACAATGAGCAGTTCTTC. Translating gives CSAMGQGAYNEQFF.

The V gene is TRBV12-3 or TRBV12-4, the J gene TRBJ2-1; 8 positions agree with TRBD1. The J segment lost 6 bases and the V segment lost 10 bases, leaving 8 bases of the junction unmatched. The CDR3 sequence is 13 residues long. CDR3 nucleotides: TGTGCCATTGGACAGGGAATGAGCAATGAGCAGTTCTTC. Translation: CAIGQGMSNEQFF.

V gene TRBV2 combines with J gene TRBJ2-7, with D uncertain. Gene TRBJ2-5 matches the end of the DNA better, so the J call may be wrong. Per the germline V gene, CDR1 is SNHLY and CDR2 is FYNNEI. The CDR3 loop spans 12 amino acids. For the CDR3, the DNA is TGTGCCAGCAGTGTAACACGGGAGACCCAGTACTTC. This codes for CASSVTRETQYF.

This clonotype was seen a handful of times. The gene calls are TRBV7-9 and TRBJ2-1; D is ambiguous. From germline, CDR1 is SEHNR and CDR2 FQNEAQ (reference sequence). CDR3 length equals 16 residues. V was pared by 2 bases and J by 0 bases, with 11 bases between. CDR3 protein: CASSLSASSSYNEQFF. The DNA for the CDR3 is TGTGCCAGCAGCTTATCTGCCTCGAGCTCCTACAATGAGCAGTTCTTC.

This clonotype was counted at least ten times. This chain links TRBV12-3 or TRBV12-4 with TRBJ1-1; D call uncertain. CDR3 length equals 9 residues. V was clipped by 6 bases and J by 7 bases, with 3 bases between them. The DNA of the CDR3 is TGTGCCAGCAGCCTTGAAGCTTTCTTT. Amino acids: CASSLEAFF.

This rearrangement joins TRBV3-1 to TRBJ2-3, with 7 bases lining up with TRBD2. The germline CDR1 and CDR2 sequences are LGHDT and YNNKEL (reference sequence). The CDR3 loop spans 15 amino acids. After removal of 1 base from V and 5 bases from J, the junction contained 6 bases not matched to a gene. The CDR3 loop reads CASSQGASGGDTQYF. DNA for the CDR3: TGTGCCAGCAGCCAAGGGGCTAGCGGAGGAGATACGCAGTATTTT.

The table lists this clonotype with a few counts. The gene calls are TRBV7-2 and TRBJ2-5; no definite D call. Germline V gives CDR1 SGHTA, CDR2 FQGNSA. With 2 bases removed from V and 7 bases from J, the gap between germline ends came to 5 bases. The CDR3 is 11 amino acids. The CDR3 coding sequence is TGTGCCAGCAGCTTATACGGGACCCAGTACTTC. It translates to CASSLYGTQYF.

This rearrangement joins TRBV6-6 to TRBJ1-1, with D uncertain. This CDR3 is 13 amino acids long. Germline V gene sequence: CDR1 MNHNY, CDR2 SVGAGI (reference sequence). V lost 8 bases and J lost 0, with 10 bases in between. In DNA, the CDR3 is TGTGCCAGCCTGGGTTGGGTGAACACTGAAGCTTTCTTT. Translated, it gives CASLGWVNTEAFF.